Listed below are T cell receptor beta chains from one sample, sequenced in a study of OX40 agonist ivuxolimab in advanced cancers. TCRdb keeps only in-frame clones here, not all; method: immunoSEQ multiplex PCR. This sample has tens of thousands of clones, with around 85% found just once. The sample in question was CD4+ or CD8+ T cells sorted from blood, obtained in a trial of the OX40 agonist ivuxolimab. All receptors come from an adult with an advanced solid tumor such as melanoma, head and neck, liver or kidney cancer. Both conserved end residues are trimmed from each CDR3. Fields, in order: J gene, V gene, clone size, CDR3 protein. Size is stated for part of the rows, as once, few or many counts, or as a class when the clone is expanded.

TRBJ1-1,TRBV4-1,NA,ASSPKSQGWTEAF
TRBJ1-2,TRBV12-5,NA,ASGQDRLAYGYT
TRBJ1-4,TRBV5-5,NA,ASSLGTASATNEKLF
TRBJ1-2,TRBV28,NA,ASSPPGQDYGYT
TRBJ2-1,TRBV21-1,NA,ASSKPHLLAGGLASDEQF
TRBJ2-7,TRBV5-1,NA,ASRQNEVLNEQY
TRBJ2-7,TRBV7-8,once,ASSSYRDYEQY
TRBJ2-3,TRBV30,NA,AASLWGAGSPTDTQY
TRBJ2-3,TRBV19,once,ASRTGADTQY
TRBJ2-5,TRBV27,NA,ASSLLGRDQETQY
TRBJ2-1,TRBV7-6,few,ASSLEGDSYNEQF
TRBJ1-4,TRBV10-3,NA,AISESWEKLF
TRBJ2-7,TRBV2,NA,ASRGRGNSYEQY
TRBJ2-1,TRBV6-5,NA,ASSGGAYNEQF
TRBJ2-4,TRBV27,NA,ASSTWTAAAKNIQY
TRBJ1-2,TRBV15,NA,ATSRDQTTTNYGYT
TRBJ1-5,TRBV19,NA,ASSWTAGTGGNQPQH
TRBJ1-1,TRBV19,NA,ASNPGTGLEAF
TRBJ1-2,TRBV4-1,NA,ASSGYGYT
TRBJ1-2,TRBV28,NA,ASSLPGGGANYGYT
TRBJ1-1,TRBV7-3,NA,ASSFGMNTEAF
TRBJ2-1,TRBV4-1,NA,ASSTGVAGGSEQF
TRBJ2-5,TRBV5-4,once,ASSLDRQETQY
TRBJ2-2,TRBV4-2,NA,ASSHPAGQSTGELF
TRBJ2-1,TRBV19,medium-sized,ASSIGDRGHNEQF
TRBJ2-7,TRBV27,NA,ASSPDPLYEQY
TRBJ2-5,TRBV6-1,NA,ASSGLAGDQETQY
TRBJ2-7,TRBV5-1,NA,ASSLARESYEQY
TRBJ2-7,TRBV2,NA,ASGGRPYEQY
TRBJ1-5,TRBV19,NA,ASSLDRTYSNQPQH
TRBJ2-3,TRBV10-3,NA,AISESELRTDTQY
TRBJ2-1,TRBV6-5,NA,ASSSTSVNEQF
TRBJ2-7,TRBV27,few,ASSLVGGPNEQY
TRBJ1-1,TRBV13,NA,ASSAGQGGFAEAF
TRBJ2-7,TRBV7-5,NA,ASSTVSYEQY
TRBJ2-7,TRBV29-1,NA,SVIGDSPYEQY
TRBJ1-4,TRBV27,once,ASSLTSASNEKLF
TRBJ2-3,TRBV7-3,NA,ASSPRAVGTDTQY
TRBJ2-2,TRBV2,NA,ASSESGGWSTGELF
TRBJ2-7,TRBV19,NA,ASSQAAHRVYEQY
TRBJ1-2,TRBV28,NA,ASCPWTWRVYGYT
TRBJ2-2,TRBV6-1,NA,ASSSGDSWNGELF
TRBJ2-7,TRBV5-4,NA,ASSQGQHREQY
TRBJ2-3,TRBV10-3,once,AISDPIAGGGTDTQY
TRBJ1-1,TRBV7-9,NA,ASSSVGPRGTEAF
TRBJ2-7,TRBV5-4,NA,ASSLGQKYEQY
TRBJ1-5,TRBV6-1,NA,ASSEDLGQRHQPQH
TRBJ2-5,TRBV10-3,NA,AIPGGRRETQY
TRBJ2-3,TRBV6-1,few,ASSVGAGSIDTQY
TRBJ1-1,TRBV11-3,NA,ASSPGGTEAF
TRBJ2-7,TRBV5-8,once,ASSSLYRGNYEQY
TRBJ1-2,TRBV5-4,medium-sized,ASSSRGQGGYT
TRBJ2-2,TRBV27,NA,ASSLAGEWGTGELF
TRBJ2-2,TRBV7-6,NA,ASSFGATNTGELF
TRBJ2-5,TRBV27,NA,ASSLSARETQY
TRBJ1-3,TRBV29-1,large,SVDGGFGNTIY
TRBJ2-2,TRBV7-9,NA,ASSLEGGYTGELF